The rows below give T cell receptor beta chains drawn from one sample of a study of blood T cell repertoires in COVID-19. Assay used: immunoSEQ multiplex PCR; TCRdb lists only in-frame clones, some missing. The sample shows around 230,000 clones, around 89% of them seen only once. Sequenced: PBMCs or T cells enriched from blood (not recorded which). The receptors derive from a woman between 35 and 50 years old with acute COVID-19. Each CDR3 is given with its conserved first and last residue.

J gene | V gene | CDR3 protein
TRBJ1-3 | TRBV9 | CASSPRTSSGNTIYF
TRBJ1-2 | TRBV4-1 | CASMNERSNLYGYTF
TRBJ1-6 | TRBV2 | CASRIVDSPLHF
TRBJ1-1 | TRBV7-2 | CASSLRTGRVNTEAFF
TRBJ1-1 | TRBV7-9 | CASSQRQVNTEAFF
TRBJ1-2 | TRBV5-1 | CASSLDSLGAGGYTF
TRBJ1-3 | TRBV15 | CATSRDGTRSGNTIYF
TRBJ2-1 | TRBV10-1 | CASSVNLGDEQFF
TRBJ1-6 | TRBV30 | CAWSRVQLNSPLHF
TRBJ2-3 | TRBV5-1 | CASALSGQRTDTQYF
TRBJ2-5 | TRBV4-1 | CASSQWQKETQYF
TRBJ1-5 | TRBV3-1/TRBV3-2 | CASSQDRVYSNQPQHF
TRBJ2-7 | TRBV7-9 | CASSLYLDRVHSEQYF
TRBJ2-7 | TRBV30 | CAWSVADRSTGEQYF
TRBJ2-1 | TRBV2 | CASFSHNQALEQFF
TRBJ2-1 | TRBV5-4 | CASSPRQGDYNEQFF
TRBJ1-3 | TRBV18 | CASSPPQATPGNTIYF
TRBJ2-3 | TRBV15 | CATSAGLAGGTDTQYF
TRBJ2-1 | TRBV5-6 | CASSARGGTGTRQFF
TRBJ1-1 | TRBV5-1 | CASSLVARNTEAFF
TRBJ1-1 | TRBV3-1/TRBV3-2 | CASSLRDTEAFF
TRBJ2-1 | TRBV7-9 | CASSLGVGPKYNEQFF
TRBJ2-1 | TRBV3-1/TRBV3-2 | CASSQDGPLAGFNEQFF
TRBJ2-7 | TRBV11-2 | CASSLGKGGRSSYEQYF
TRBJ2-3 | TRBV4-3 | CASSFYPGDTQYF
TRBJ1-4 | TRBV5-1 | CASRSTGGNEKLFF
TRBJ2-1 | TRBV5-4 | CASSLLAGGYNEQFF
TRBJ1-3 | TRBV7-2 | CASSTAGAGNTIYF
TRBJ1-1 | TRBV10-2 | CASSEDRVLAFF
TRBJ2-3 | TRBV9 | CASSVAASGGTDTQYF
TRBJ2-2 | TRBV6-5 | CASSYLPTGGGELFF
TRBJ2-5 | TRBV5-1 | CASSLERQETQYF
TRBJ2-5 | TRBV29-1 | CSPVRQGTMETQYF
TRBJ1-1 | TRBV7-9 | CASSRTGVETEAFF
TRBJ1-5 | TRBV12-3/TRBV12-4 | CASSSGTGPQHF
TRBJ2-7 | TRBV6-5 | CASSYEGSSYEQYF
TRBJ1-2 | TRBV6-5 | CASTGTRSNYGYTF
TRBJ2-4 | TRBV24-1 | CATSARGREGNIQYF
TRBJ1-2 | TRBV6-5 | CASSYIGRRGGYTF
TRBJ2-7 | TRBV7-6 | CASSPWTMGLAGPEQYF
TRBJ2-4 | TRBV5-1 | CASRPGSGGPTALAKNIQYF
TRBJ2-7 | TRBV18 | CASSPPGPYEQYF
TRBJ2-3 | TRBV25-1 | CASSEGTSGRGDTDTQYF
TRBJ1-3 | TRBV5-1 | CASRTADTSSGNTIYF
TRBJ1-2 | TRBV6-2/TRBV6-3 | CASSFDPTSSGYTF
TRBJ1-2 | TRBV4-3 | CASSQERQGTWGYTF
TRBJ2-3 | TRBV29-1 | CSVLGSQREADTQYF
TRBJ2-7 | TRBV7-8 | CASSSIQSSYEQYF
TRBJ1-4 | TRBV7-2 | CASSLVGTAALNEKLFF
TRBJ1-1 | TRBV18 | CASSPPIGLLNTEAFF